This T cell receptor beta chain was sequenced in a study of technical replicates of blood from several donors. The length of the CDR3 is 15 residues. The ends lost 5 bases at V and 9 bases at J; junction bases unmatched: 8. Germline CDR1 reads GTSNPN; CDR2 reads SVGIG (reference sequence). This clone turned up a few times. Clones were read by immunoSEQ multiplex PCR, and TCRdb kept only the in-frame ones, dropping some. The table lists about 81,000 clones, around four fifths of them singletons. The rearrangement links TRBV30 to TRBJ2-1, with TRBD2 identical over 15 bases. The sequenced sample was PBMCs. The TCR was taken from a human donor in good health. Some clones in this sample may be carry-over from other donors' samples. CDR3 protein: CAWGRTSGGAVEQFF. CDR3 bases: TGTGCCTGGGGCCGGACTAGCGGGGGGGCCGTTGAGCAGTTCTTC.